This entry lists 22 T cell receptor beta chains sequenced from one sample in a study of blood T cell repertoires in COVID-19. The protocol was immunoSEQ multiplex PCR, while the TCRdb copy is restricted to in-frame clones and leaves out a portion. The sample lists 200,000 to 250,000 clones; 80% to 85% were seen once. Sequenced material: peripheral blood. The receptors originated from a woman at least 80 years old with active or convalescent COVID-19.

The chain uses TRBV7-9 and TRBJ2-1, with D tentatively TRBD2 (5 bases). The CDR3 runs 15 residues. Trimming took off 5 bases at V and 3 bases at J, with 14 bases between the two ends. Germline CDR1 SEHNR, CDR2 FQNEAQ (reference sequence). The CDR3 DNA follows: TGTGCCAGCAGCCCCCCGAGAGGGCGCTACAATGAGCAGTTCTTC. Translation: CASSPPRGRYNEQFF. Variable domain in full (rest from reference TRBV7-9 and TRBJ2-1): DTGVSQNPRHKITKRGQNVTFRCDPISEHNRLYWYRQTLGQGPEFLTYFQNEAQLEKSRLLSDRFSAERPKGSFSTLEIQRTEQGDSAMYLCASSPPRGRYNEQFFGPGTRLTVL.

The rearrangement joins TRBV24-1 to TRBJ2-1; 7 nucleotides line up with TRBD1. CDR3 size: 15 residues. Trimming cost V 4 bases and J 8 bases; bases outside gene matches: 10. Germline CDR1 is KGHDR and CDR2 is SFDVKD. Here the CDR3 reads CATSDDRARGDEQFF. CDR3 sequence (DNA): TGTGCCACCAGTGACGACAGGGCTCGTGGGGATGAGCAGTTCTTC.

The rearrangement joins TRBV9 to TRBJ2-1; 8 bases line up with TRBD2. CDR1 and CDR2 (germline): SGDLS, YYNGEE. The V gene end was trimmed by 0 bases and the J gene end by 6 bases; junction bases not matched to a gene: 5. The CDR3 sequence is 15 residues long. In DNA form, the CDR3 reads TGTGCCAGCAGCGTAGCCCAGCGGGAGAGCAATGAGCAGTTCTTC. It encodes CASSVAQRESNEQFF.

The CDR3 reads CASSPRDTYEQYF. In DNA, the CDR3 is TGTGCCAGCAGTCCCCGGGACACCTACGAGCAGTACTTC. The chain links TRBV2 to TRBJ2-7, with D perhaps matching TRBD1 (6 bases). CDR3 length: 13 amino acids. The germline V and J ends were trimmed by 5 bases and 2 bases, with 10 bases remaining between them. The V gene's germline CDR1 is SNHLY and CDR2 FYNNEI.

This chain joins TRBV7-6 and TRBJ1-1; the D gene is possibly TRBD1 (6 bases). CDR1 is SGHVS and CDR2 is FNYEAQ in the germline V gene. The CDR3 sequence is 16 residues long. V shed 5 bases and J shed 1 base, with 17 bases lying between them. The CDR3 DNA sequence: TGTGCCAGCAGCGCGACTCTCATCAGGGGGAACACTGAAGCTTTCTTT. Its protein is CASSATLIRGNTEAFF.

The chain uses TRBV30 and TRBJ2-2; D possibly corresponds to TRBD2 (6 bases). Per germline, CDR1 GTSNPN and CDR2 SVGIG (reference sequence). The CDR3 contains 13 residues. V was clipped by 4 bases and J by 6 bases, with 12 bases between them. The CDR3 spells CAWMIPGAGELFF. Here the CDR3 DNA reads TGTGCCTGGATGATCCCGGGGGCCGGGGAGCTGTTTTTT.

The chain combines TRBV18 with TRBJ2-3; weak D call: TRBD2 (5 bases). Trimming stripped 6 bases from V and 4 bases from J, with 14 bases between. The germline V gene has CDR1 KGHSH and CDR2 LQKENI. This CDR3 region has 14 residues. CDR3 DNA sequence: TGTGCCAGCTCCACCACGGCTAGCCCAGATACGCAGTATTTT. Protein: CASSTTASPDTQYF.

This clone was seen only once. The V call is TRBV28, the J call TRBJ2-2; the D gene is possibly TRBD1 (5 bases). The CDR3 covers 12 residues. Germline lookup yields CDR1 MDHEN and CDR2 SYDVKM. Trimming cost V 3 bases and J 6 bases, with 5 bases left between them. The CDR3 sequence is CASSLGPGELFF. In DNA form, the CDR3 reads TGTGCCAGCAGTTTGGGGCCCGGGGAGCTGTTTTTT.

The gene calls are TRBV5-4 and TRBJ1-1, with 8 bases lining up with TRBD1. Looked up from germline, CDR1 is SGHNT and CDR2 is YYREEE (reference sequence). V gave up 4 bases and J gave up 3 bases; unmatched junction bases: 5. The length of the CDR3 is 14 residues. CDR3 protein: CASSPTTGDTEAFF. For the CDR3, the DNA is TGTGCCAGCAGCCCAACGACAGGGGACACTGAAGCTTTCTTT.

V is TRBV11-1 and J is TRBJ2-7; a weak D match, TRBD1 (6 bases). The CDR3 runs to 12 residues. Per the germline V gene, CDR1 is SGHAT and CDR2 is FQDESV (reference sequence). V was cut by 3 bases and J by 4 bases, with 7 bases left in between. CDR3 sequence reads: CASSFDRYEQYF. The CDR3 DNA follows: TGTGCCAGCAGCTTTGACAGGTACGAGCAGTACTTC.

The V and J genes are TRBV27 and TRBJ1-4; no clear D. The CDR3 has 16 residues. From germline, CDR1 is MNHEY and CDR2 SMNVEV (reference sequence). Trimming removed 0 bases from V and 0 bases from J, with 8 bases in between. The CDR3 protein is CASSLSSGTTNEKLFF. CDR3 in DNA: TGTGCCAGCAGTTTATCCTCAGGCACAACTAATGAAAAACTGTTTTTT.

This clone has only one observation. This chain uses TRBV5-1 with TRBJ2-1; 9 bases are a match to TRBD2. The length of the CDR3 is 15 residues. CDR1 and CDR2 (germline): SGHRS, YFSETQ. J was trimmed by 10 bases and V by 0 bases; bases with no gene match: 8. This CDR3 reads CASSLGLAGSTEQFF. The CDR3 nucleotides read TGCGCCAGCAGCTTGGGGCTAGCGGGAAGTACGGAGCAGTTCTTC.

The chain joins TRBV3-1 (or the pseudogene TRBV3-2) to TRBJ2-5; no clear D gene. The ends were cut back, 5 bases at V and 4 bases at J, with 5 bases in the middle. Germline lookup yields CDR1 LGHDT and CDR2 YNNKEL (reference sequence). The CDR3 totals 11 residues. The CDR3 here is CASSSTETQYF. CDR3 DNA: TGTGCCAGCAGCTCTACAGAGACCCAGTACTTC.

This rearrangement joins TRBV29-1 to TRBJ1-4; 10 nucleotides match TRBD1. This CDR3 comprises 15 residues. The V gene's germline CDR1 is SQVTM and CDR2 ANQGSEA. The V segment lost 5 bases and the J segment 8 bases; nucleotides outside the gene matches: 11. The CDR3 DNA sequence: TGCAGCGTTTTCAAAAAAGGGACAGGGGAGGAAAAACTGTTTTTT. Translation gives CSVFKKGTGEEKLFF.

The genes are TRBV3-1 (or the pseudogene TRBV3-2) and TRBJ1-5, with 9 bases matching TRBD1. CDR1 is LGHDT and CDR2 is YNNKEL in the germline V gene (reference sequence). The junction had 11 bases not matched to a gene; V was cut back by 4 bases and J by 4 bases. The CDR3 has 17 amino acids. The CDR3 nucleotides are TGTGCCAGCAGCCTCTCCGGGACAGGGCCCCTTAATCAGCCCCAGCATTTT. Residues: CASSLSGTGPLNQPQHF.

The rearrangement uses TRBV14 and TRBJ2-7, with 7 bases lining up with TRBD1. With V trimmed by 4 bases and J by 12 bases, 9 bases remained unmatched. The V gene's germline CDR1 is SGHDN and CDR2 FVKESK. The CDR3 covers 12 residues. The CDR3 DNA reads TGTGCCAGCAGCCCCTTACAGGGGATGCGGTACTTC. Its translation is CASSPLQGMRYF.

J is TRBJ1-6 and V is TRBV3-1 (or the pseudogene TRBV3-2), with 7 positions matching TRBD1. The CDR3 is made up of 15 amino acids. The J segment lost 14 bases and the V segment lost 4 bases, leaving 14 bases of the junction unmatched. The germline V gene has CDR1 LGHDT and CDR2 YNNKEL (reference sequence). This CDR3 is CASSPRDSLLWALHF. DNA of the CDR3: TGTGCCAGCAGCCCCCGGGACAGCTTACTTTGGGCCCTCCACTTT.

This chain links TRBV10-3 with TRBJ2-5, with TRBD2 as a possible D gene (6 bases). CDR1 is ENHRY, CDR2 SYGVKD, per germline. The V gene lost 5 bases and the J gene lost 2 bases, with 12 bases spanning the gap. This CDR3 has 14 amino acids. CDR3 region: CAISKRREQETQYF. The DNA for the CDR3 is TGTGCCATCAGTAAGAGACGGGAGCAAGAGACCCAGTACTTC.

V usage is TRBV6-2 or TRBV6-3 and J usage is TRBJ1-6; D might be TRBD1 (5 bases). The V gene lost 2 bases and the J gene lost 1 base, with 9 bases spanning the gap. Germline CDR1 and CDR2: MNHEY and SVGEGT. The CDR3 contains 16 residues. The CDR3 DNA follows: TGTGCCAGCAGTTACCAGGGCGGTTCCTATAATTCACCCCTCCACTTT. Amino acids: CASSYQGGSYNSPLHF.

This chain joins TRBV7-2 and TRBJ1-5, with D perhaps TRBD1 (5 bases). The V and J ends lost 2 bases and 5 bases respectively, with 16 bases between them. CDR1 and CDR2 from the germline V gene are SGHTA and FQGNSA. The CDR3 covers 16 residues. The CDR3 nucleotides are TGTGCCAGCAGCTTACGATGGGGGGAAGGAGATCAGCCCCAGCATTTT. Protein: CASSLRWGEGDQPQHF.

This chain links TRBV20-1 with TRBJ2-1, with TRBD2 as a possible D gene (7 bases). With 6 bases removed from V and 12 bases from J, the gap between germline ends came to 12 bases. Per the germline V gene, CDR1 is DFQATT and CDR2 is SNEGSKA (reference sequence). This CDR3 comprises 10 residues. The CDR3 sequence: CSAEGGGQFF. Written as DNA, the CDR3 is TGCAGTGCAGAGGGAGGGGGGCAGTTCTTC.

The V and J genes are TRBV5-1 and TRBJ2-2, with D perhaps matching TRBD1 (6 bases). CDR1 is SGHRS and CDR2 is YFSETQ in the germline V gene. The ends were cut back, 4 bases at V and 5 bases at J, with 21 bases in the middle. There are 17 residues in the CDR3. CDR3 DNA: TGCGCCAGCAGCCAAACAGGGTACCTTGGGGGAACCGGGGAGCTGTTTTTT. Translating it yields CASSQTGYLGGTGELFF.